This T cell receptor (beta chain) was sequenced during a study of blood T cell repertoires in COVID-19. Overall study: Whether acute or convalescent, the COVID-19 samples came from the United States, Italy and Spain. Nucleic acid was either cDNA or gDNA, and it came from T cells, B-cell-depleted T cells, or PBMCs.

Original processing methods: Using reference gene primer amplification, nucleated cell counts were estimated. Generated by immunoSEQ multiplex PCR, the TCRdb table keeps only in-frame clones and is missing some. Clone size and the V and J calls come from that table; the DNA yielded D and trimming. This sample has approximately 150,000 clones, with about nine tenths found just once. The CDR3 contains 13 residues. Germline loops: CDR1 SNHLY, CDR2 FYNNEI. V was trimmed by 5 bases and J by 4 bases, leaving 11 bases between them. This TCR came from a woman aged 60-75 years with active or convalescent COVID-19. The chain links TRBV2 to TRBJ1-2, with TRBD1 as a possible D gene (5 bases). What was sequenced was peripheral blood. CDR3 DNA: TGTGCCAGCAGTCCGGACCAGGGCTATGGCTACACCTTC. Protein product: CASSPDQGYGYTF.